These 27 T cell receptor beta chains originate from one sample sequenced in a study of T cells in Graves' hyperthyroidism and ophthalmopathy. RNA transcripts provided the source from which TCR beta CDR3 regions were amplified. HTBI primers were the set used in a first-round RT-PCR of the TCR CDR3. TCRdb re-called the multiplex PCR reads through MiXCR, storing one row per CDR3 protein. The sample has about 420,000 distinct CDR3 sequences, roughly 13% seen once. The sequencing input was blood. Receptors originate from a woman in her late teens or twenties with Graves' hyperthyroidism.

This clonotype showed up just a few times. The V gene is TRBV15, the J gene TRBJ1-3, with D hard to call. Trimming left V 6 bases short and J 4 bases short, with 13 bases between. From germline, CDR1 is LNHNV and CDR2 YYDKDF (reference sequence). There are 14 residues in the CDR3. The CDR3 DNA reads TGTGCCACCAGTAGCGGACTATCCGGAAACACCATATATTTT. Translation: CATSSGLSGNTIYF.

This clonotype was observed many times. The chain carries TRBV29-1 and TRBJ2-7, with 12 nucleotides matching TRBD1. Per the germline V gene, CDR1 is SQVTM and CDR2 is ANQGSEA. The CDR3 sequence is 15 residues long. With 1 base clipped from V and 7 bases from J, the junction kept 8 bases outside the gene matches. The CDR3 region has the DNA TGCAGCGTTGAAGCTCCGGGACAGGGGGCGAGGGAGCAGTACTTC. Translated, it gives CSVEAPGQGAREQYF.

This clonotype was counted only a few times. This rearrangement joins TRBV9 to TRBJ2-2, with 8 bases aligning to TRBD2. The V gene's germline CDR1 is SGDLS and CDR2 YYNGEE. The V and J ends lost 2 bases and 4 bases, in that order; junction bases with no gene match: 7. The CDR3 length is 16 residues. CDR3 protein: CASSVGAGASTGELFF. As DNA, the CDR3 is TGTGCCAGCAGCGTGGGAGCGGGAGCGAGCACCGGGGAGCTGTTTTTT.

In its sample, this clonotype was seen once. CDR3 DNA sequence: TGCGCCAGCAGCCAGGGACTAGCGGAGACAGATACGCAGTATTTT. It yields the protein CASSQGLAETDTQYF. This chain links TRBV5-1 with TRBJ2-3; 11 positions match TRBD2. Germline lookup yields CDR1 SGHRS and CDR2 YFSETQ. This CDR3 contains 15 residues. The V gene end was trimmed by 4 bases and the J gene end by 3 bases; junction bases not matched to a gene: 4.

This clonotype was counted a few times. This CDR3 reads CASSLAGTGRYGYTF. The DNA for the CDR3 is TGTGCCAGCAGCTTGGCTGGGACAGGGCGATATGGCTACACCTTC. The chain has TRBV5-4 and TRBJ1-2; TRBD1 agrees at 9 bases. V trimming: 0 bases; J trimming: 5 bases; junction bases outside the gene matches: 5. Germline V gene lookup returns CDR1 SGHNT and CDR2 YYREEE (reference sequence). The CDR3 spans 15 residues. The variable domain in full, with the rest retrieved from reference TRBV5-4 and TRBJ1-2, is ETGVTQSPTHLIKTRGQQVTLRCSSQSGHNTVSWYQQALGQGPQFIFQYYREEENGRGNFPPRFSGLQFPNYSSELNVNALELDDSALYLCASSLAGTGRYGYTFGSGTRLTVV.

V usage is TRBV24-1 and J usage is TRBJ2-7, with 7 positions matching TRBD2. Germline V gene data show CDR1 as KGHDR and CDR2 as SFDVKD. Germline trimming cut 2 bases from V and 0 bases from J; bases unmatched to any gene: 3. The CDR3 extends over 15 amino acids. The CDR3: CATSDSRGSSYEQYF. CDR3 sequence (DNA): TGTGCCACCAGTGATTCTCGCGGGAGCTCCTACGAGCAGTACTTC.

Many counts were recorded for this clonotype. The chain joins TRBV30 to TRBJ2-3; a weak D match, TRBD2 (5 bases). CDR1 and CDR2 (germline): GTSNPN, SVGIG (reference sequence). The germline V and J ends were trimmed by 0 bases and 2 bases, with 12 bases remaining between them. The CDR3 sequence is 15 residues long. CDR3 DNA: TGTGCCTGGAGTGTGTCGGCCGACTACACAGATACGCAGTATTTT. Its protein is CAWSVSADYTDTQYF.

The CDR3 DNA reads as TGCGCCAGCAGCCAAGAAAAGGGACAGGCATACGAGCAGTACTTC. Amino acids: CASSQEKGQAYEQYF. The gene calls are TRBV4-1 and TRBJ2-7; TRBD1 matches 8 bases. The CDR3 loop spans 15 amino acids. Germline V lookup: CDR1 MGHRA, CDR2 YSYEKL. Trimming at V came to 0 bases and at J to 4 bases, leaving 5 bases not matched to a gene.

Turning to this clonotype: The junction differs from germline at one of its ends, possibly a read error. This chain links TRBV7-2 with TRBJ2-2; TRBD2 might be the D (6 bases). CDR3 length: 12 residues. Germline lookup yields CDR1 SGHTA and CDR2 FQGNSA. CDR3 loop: CASRGAAGGLFF. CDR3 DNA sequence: TGTGCCAGCAGAGGGGCCGCCGGGGGGCTGTTTTTT.

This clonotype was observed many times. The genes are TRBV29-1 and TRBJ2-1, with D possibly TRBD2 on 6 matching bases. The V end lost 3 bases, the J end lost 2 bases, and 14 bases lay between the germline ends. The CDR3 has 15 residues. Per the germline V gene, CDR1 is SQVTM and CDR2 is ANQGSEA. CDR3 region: CSVDCWDSPYNEQFF. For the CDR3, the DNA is TGCAGCGTTGACTGCTGGGACTCCCCCTACAATGAGCAGTTCTTC.

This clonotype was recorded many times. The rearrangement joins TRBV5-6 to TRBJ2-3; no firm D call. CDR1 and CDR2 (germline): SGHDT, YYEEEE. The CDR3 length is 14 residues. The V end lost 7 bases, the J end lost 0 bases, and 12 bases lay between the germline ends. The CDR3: CASCTELSTDTQYF. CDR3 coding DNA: TGTGCCAGCTGTACAGAGCTTAGCACAGATACGCAGTATTTT.

CDR3 loop: CASDLSGSLSREQYF. CDR3 DNA sequence: TGCGCCAGCGATCTAAGCGGGAGTTTGTCGAGGGAGCAGTACTTC. The chain combines TRBV10-2 with TRBJ2-7; 8 positions agree with TRBD2. Trimming at V came to 8 bases and at J to 7 bases, leaving 16 bases not matched to a gene. The CDR3 totals 15 residues. The germline V gene encodes CDR1 WSHSY and CDR2 SAAADI.

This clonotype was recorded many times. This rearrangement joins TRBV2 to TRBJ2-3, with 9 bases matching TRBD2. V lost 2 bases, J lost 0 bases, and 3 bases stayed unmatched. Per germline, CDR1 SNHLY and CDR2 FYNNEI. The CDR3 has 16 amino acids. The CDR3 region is CASSELAGTSTDTQYF. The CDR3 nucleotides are TGTGCCAGCAGTGAACTAGCGGGAACTAGCACAGATACGCAGTATTTT.

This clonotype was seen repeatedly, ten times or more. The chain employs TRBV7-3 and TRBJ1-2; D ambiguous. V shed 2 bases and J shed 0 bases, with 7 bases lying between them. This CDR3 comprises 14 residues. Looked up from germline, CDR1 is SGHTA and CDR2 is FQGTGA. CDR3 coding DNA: TGTGCCAGCAGCTTATCGGCCTCTAACTATGGCTACACCTTC. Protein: CASSLSASNYGYTF.

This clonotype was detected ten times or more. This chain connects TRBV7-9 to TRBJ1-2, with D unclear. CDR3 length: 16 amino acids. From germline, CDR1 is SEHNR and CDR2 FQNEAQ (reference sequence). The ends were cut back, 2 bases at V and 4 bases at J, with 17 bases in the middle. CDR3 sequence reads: CASSLSTSGSSYGYTF. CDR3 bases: TGTGCCAGCAGCTTATCAACCTCCGGGAGTAGCTATGGCTACACCTTC.

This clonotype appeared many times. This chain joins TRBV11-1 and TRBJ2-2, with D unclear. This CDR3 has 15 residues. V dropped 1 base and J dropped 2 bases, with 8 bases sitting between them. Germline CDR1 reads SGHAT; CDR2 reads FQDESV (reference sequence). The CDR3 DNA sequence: TGTGCCAGCAGCTTAGACTTGGCCAACACCGGGGAGCTGTTTTTT. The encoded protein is CASSLDLANTGELFF.

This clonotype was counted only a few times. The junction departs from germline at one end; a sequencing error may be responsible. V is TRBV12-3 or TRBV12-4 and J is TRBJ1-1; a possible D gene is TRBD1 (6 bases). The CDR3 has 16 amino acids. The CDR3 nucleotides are TGTGCCAGCAGTTTAAATGGGGGGCTGGTGAACACTGTAGCTTTCTTT. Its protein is CASSLNGGLVNTVAFF.

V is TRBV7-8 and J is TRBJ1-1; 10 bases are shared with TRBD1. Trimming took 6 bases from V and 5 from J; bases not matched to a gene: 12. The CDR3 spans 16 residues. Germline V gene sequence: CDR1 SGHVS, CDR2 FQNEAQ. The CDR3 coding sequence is TGTGCCAGCAGTTTGATTGGACAGGGGGTCAGTACTGAAGCTTTCTTT. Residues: CASSLIGQGVSTEAFF.

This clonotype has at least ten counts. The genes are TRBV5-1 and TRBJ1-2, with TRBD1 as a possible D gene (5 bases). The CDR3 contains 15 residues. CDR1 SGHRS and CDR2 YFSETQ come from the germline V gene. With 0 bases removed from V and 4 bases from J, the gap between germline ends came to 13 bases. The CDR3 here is CASSLGTTVSYGYTF. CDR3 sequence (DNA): TGCGCCAGCAGCTTGGGGACAACGGTCTCCTATGGCTACACCTTC.

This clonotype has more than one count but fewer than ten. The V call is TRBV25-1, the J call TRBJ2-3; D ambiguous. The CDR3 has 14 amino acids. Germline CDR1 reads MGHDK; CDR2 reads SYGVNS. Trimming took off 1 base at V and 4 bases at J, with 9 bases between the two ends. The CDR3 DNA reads TGTGCCAGCAGTGAATTTGGGGTGGCAGATACGCAGTATTTT. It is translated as CASSEFGVADTQYF. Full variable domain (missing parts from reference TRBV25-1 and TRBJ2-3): EADIYQTPRYLVIGTGKKITLECSQTMGHDKMYWYQQDPGMELHLIHYSYGVNSTEKGDLSSESTVSRIRTEHFPLTLESARPSHTSQYLCASSEFGVADTQYFGPGTRLTVL.

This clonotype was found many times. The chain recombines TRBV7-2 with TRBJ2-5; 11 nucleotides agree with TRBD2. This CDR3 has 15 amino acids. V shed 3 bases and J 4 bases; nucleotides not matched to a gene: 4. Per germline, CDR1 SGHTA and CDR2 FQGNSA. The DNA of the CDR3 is TGTGCCAGCAGCTTCCTAGCGGGAGGTTCAGAGACCCAGTACTTC. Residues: CASSFLAGGSETQYF.

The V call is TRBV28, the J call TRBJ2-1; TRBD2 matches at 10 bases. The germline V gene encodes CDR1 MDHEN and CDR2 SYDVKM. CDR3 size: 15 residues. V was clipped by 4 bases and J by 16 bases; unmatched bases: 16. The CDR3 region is CASSSFTGTSAFSFF. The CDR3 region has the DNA TGTGCCAGCAGTTCCTTTACCGGGACTAGCGCCTTTTCCTTCTTC. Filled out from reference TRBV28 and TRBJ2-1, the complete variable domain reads DVKVTQSSRYLVKRTGEKVFLECVQDMDHENMFWYRQDPGLGLRLIYFSYDVKMKEKGDIPEGYSVSREKKERFSLILESASTNQTSMYLCASSSFTGTSAFSFFGPGTRLTVL.

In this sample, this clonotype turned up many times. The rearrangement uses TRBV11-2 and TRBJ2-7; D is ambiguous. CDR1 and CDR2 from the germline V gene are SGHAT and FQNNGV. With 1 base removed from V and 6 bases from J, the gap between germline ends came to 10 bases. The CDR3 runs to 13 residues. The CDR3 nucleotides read TGTGCCAGCAGCTTAGTGAGAGTTGGCGAGCAGTACTTC. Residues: CASSLVRVGEQYF.

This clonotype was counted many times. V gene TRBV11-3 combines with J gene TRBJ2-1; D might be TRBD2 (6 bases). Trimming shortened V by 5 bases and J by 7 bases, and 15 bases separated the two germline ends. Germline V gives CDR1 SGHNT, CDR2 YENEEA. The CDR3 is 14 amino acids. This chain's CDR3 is CASSATAGNNEQFF. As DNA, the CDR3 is TGTGCCAGCAGCGCCACGGCGGGAAATAATGAGCAGTTCTTC.

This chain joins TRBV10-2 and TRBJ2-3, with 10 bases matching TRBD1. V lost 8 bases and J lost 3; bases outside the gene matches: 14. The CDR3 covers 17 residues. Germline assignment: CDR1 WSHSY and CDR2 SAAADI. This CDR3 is CASRASIRTGGTDTQYF. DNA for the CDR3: TGCGCCAGCCGAGCTTCGATTAGGACAGGGGGGACAGATACGCAGTATTTT.

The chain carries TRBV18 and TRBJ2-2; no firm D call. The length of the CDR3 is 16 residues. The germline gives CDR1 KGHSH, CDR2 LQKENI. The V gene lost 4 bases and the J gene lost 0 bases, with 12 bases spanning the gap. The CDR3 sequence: CASSRQGQTNTGELFF. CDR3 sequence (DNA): TGTGCCAGCTCACGACAAGGGCAGACGAACACCGGGGAGCTGTTTTTT. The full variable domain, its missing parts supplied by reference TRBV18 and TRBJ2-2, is NAGVMQNPRHLVRRRGQEARLRCSPMKGHSHVYWYRQLPEEGLKFMVYLQKENIIDESGMPKERFSAEFPKEGPSILRIQQVVRGDSAAYFCASSRQGQTNTGELFFGEGSRLTVL.

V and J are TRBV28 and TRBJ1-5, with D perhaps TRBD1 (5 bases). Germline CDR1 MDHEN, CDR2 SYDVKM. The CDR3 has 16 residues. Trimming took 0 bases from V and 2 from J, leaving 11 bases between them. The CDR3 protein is CASSLWRQGGNQPQHF. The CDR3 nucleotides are TGTGCCAGCAGTTTATGGCGGCAGGGTGGCAATCAGCCCCAGCATTTT.